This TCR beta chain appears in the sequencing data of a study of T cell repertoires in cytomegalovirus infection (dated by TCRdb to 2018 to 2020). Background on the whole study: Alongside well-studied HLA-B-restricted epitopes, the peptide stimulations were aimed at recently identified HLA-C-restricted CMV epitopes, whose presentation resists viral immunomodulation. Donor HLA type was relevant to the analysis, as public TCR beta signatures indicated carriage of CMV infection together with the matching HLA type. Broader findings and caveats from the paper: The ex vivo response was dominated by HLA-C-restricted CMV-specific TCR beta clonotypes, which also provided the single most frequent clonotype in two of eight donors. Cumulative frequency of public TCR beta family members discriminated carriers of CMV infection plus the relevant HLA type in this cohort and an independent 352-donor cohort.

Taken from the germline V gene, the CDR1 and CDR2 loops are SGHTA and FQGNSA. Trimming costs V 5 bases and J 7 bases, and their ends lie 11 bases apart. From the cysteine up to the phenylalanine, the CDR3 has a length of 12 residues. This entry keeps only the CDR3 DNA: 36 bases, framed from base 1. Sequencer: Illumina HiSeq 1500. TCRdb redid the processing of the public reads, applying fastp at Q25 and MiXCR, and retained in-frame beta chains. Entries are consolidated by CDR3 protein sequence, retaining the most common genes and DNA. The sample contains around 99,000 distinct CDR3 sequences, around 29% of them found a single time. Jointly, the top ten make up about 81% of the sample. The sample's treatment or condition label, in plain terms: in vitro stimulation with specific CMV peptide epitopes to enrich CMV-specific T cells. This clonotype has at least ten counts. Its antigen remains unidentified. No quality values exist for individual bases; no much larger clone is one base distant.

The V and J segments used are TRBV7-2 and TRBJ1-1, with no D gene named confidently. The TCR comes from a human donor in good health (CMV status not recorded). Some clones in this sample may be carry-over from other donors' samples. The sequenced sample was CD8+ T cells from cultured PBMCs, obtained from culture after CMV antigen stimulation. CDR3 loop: CASSLPDGEAFF. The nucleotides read TGTGCCAGCAGCCTCCCCGACGGTGAAGCTTTCTTT.